The 26 T cell receptor beta chains listed next were all sequenced from one sample in a study of OX40 agonist ivuxolimab in advanced cancers. Libraries were prepared by immunoSEQ multiplex PCR; TCRdb keeps only in-frame clonotypes and omits some of them. The sample shows about 95,000 clones, approximately 89% of them seen only once. Sequences were derived from CD4+ or CD8+ T cells sorted from blood, sampled in a trial of the OX40 agonist ivuxolimab. These receptors all stem from an adult with an advanced solid tumor such as melanoma, head and neck, liver or kidney cancer.

V gene TRBV7-2 combines with J gene TRBJ1-5, with a tentative D call TRBD1 (6 bases). The germline CDR1 and CDR2 sequences are SGHTA and FQGNSA. Trimming shortened V by 5 bases and J by 0 bases, and 14 bases separated the two germline ends. CDR3 length equals 16 residues. CDR3 sequence (DNA): TGTGCCAGCAGCCCCGGGACACAGTATAGCAATCAGCCCCAGCATTTT. Protein sequence: CASSPGTQYSNQPQHF.

V is TRBV4-3 and J is TRBJ2-1; possible D gene TRBD2, 5 bases. Germline loops: CDR1 LGHNA, CDR2 YSLEER. This CDR3 has 16 amino acids. Trimming removed 1 base at V and 4 bases at J, with 14 bases between. The CDR3 coding sequence is TGCGCCAGCAGCCAAGTCGCCGGGATGGAATACAATGAGCAGTTCTTC. Its translation: CASSQVAGMEYNEQFF.

This rearrangement joins TRBV2 to TRBJ2-5; the D is unclear. The CDR3 totals 13 residues. Germline assignment: CDR1 SNHLY and CDR2 FYNNEI. V was cut by 11 bases and J by 5 bases, with 18 bases left in between. The DNA of the CDR3 is TGTGCCGGGCGGACGGACCCCCGGGAGACCCAGTACTTC. Protein: CAGRTDPRETQYF. Full variable domain (remainder filled in from reference TRBV2 and TRBJ2-5): EPEVTQTPSHQVTQMGQEVILRCVPISNHLYFYWYRQILGQKVEFLVSFYNNEISEKSEIFDDQFSVERPDGSNFTLKIRSTKLEDSAMYFCAGRTDPRETQYFGPGTRLLVL.

V and J are TRBV5-4 and TRBJ2-6; D remains unclear. Germline V gene sequence: CDR1 SGHNT, CDR2 YYREEE (reference sequence). This CDR3 region has 15 residues. V dropped 4 bases and J dropped 0 bases, with 8 bases sitting between them. CDR3 in DNA: TGTGCCAGCAGCCCTTCTAGCTCTGGGGCCAACGTCCTGACTTTC. Its protein is CASSPSSSGANVLTF.

This chain joins TRBV4-2 and TRBJ2-1, with 10 bases identical to TRBD2. V trimming: 3 bases; J trimming: 2 bases; junction bases outside the gene matches: 4. The CDR3 loop spans 16 amino acids. CDR1 and CDR2 from the germline V gene are LGHNA and YNFKEQ. This CDR3 reads CASSQRLAGTYNEQFF. The DNA of the CDR3 is TGTGCCAGCAGCCAGCGACTAGCGGGTACCTACAATGAGCAGTTCTTC.

The V call is TRBV5-6, the J call TRBJ1-2; no definite D call. The CDR3 is 14 residues long. V was shortened by 2 bases and J by 3 bases, with 11 bases between the two germline ends. From germline, CDR1 is SGHDT and CDR2 YYEEEE. The CDR3: CASSLGRADYGYTF. Written as DNA, the CDR3 is TGTGCCAGCAGCTTAGGGAGGGCGGACTATGGCTACACCTTC.

This clone was seen just once. The genes are TRBV7-8 and TRBJ2-3; D not certain. Trimming pared 5 bases from V and 7 bases from J, leaving 7 bases between. Looked up from germline, CDR1 is SGHVS and CDR2 is FQNEAQ. There are 11 residues in the CDR3. CDR3 nucleotide sequence: TGTGCCAGCAGCATTTCGAATACGCAGTATTTT. As protein: CASSISNTQYF. The full variable domain, its missing parts supplied by reference TRBV7-8 and TRBJ2-3, is GAGVSQSPRYKVAKRGQDVALRCDPISGHVSLFWYQQALGQGPEFLTYFQNEAQLDKSGLPSDRFFAERPEGSVSTLKIQRTQQEDSAVYLCASSISNTQYFGPGTRLTVL.

This chain uses TRBV18 with TRBJ1-3; D remains unclear. The germline CDR1 and CDR2 sequences are KGHSH and LQKENI. V lost 2 bases and J 0 bases, leaving 5 bases between the germline ends. This CDR3 contains 14 residues. CDR3 coding DNA: TGTGCCAGCTCACCAGCACACTCTGGAAACACCATATATTTT. This codes for CASSPAHSGNTIYF.

The genes are TRBV7-3 and TRBJ2-1; 8 bases align to TRBD2. The germline V gene has CDR1 SGHTA and CDR2 FQGTGA. This CDR3 comprises 14 residues. After removal of 2 bases from V and 8 bases from J, the junction contained 5 bases not matched to a gene. This chain's CDR3 is CASSLWREVDEQFF. In nucleotides, the CDR3 is TGTGCCAGCAGCTTATGGCGGGAGGTTGATGAGCAGTTCTTC.

The genes are TRBV2 and TRBJ2-3, with TRBD2 matching over 8 bases. V trimming: 3 bases; J trimming: 1 base; junction bases outside the gene matches: 3. CDR1 and CDR2 (germline): SNHLY, FYNNEI. The CDR3 has 15 amino acids. Here the CDR3 reads CASSELREGTDTQYF. CDR3 nucleotides: TGTGCCAGCAGTGAGCTGCGGGAGGGCACAGATACGCAGTATTTT.

The rearrangement uses TRBV5-1 and TRBJ2-2, with D tentatively TRBD2 (5 bases). CDR1 is SGHRS, CDR2 YFSETQ, per germline. The CDR3 length is 14 residues. V gave up 4 bases and J gave up 1 base, with 8 bases separating them. CDR3 nucleotide sequence: TGCGCCAGCAGCCGGACTGTGAACACCGGGGAGCTGTTTTTT. It is translated as CASSRTVNTGELFF.

The chain employs TRBV14 and TRBJ2-5; TRBD2 might be the D (5 bases). The germline CDR1 and CDR2 sequences are SGHDN and FVKESK. There are 15 residues in the CDR3. Trimming shortened V by 0 bases and J by 5 bases, and 13 bases separated the two germline ends. CDR3 DNA sequence: TGTGCCAGCAGCCAAGATTGGGGAGCTGGGGAGACCCAGTACTTC. Its translation is CASSQDWGAGETQYF. Supplemented by reference TRBV14 and TRBJ2-5, the full variable domain reads EAGVTQFPSHSVIEKGQTVTLRCDPISGHDNLYWYRRVMGKEIKFLLHFVKESKQDESGMPNNRFLAERTGGTYSTLKVQPAELEDSGVYFCASSQDWGAGETQYFGPGTRLLVL.

The chain links TRBV27 to TRBJ1-1, with 8 positions matching TRBD1. V shed 4 bases, J shed 6 bases, and the junction held 10 bases outside the gene matches. The CDR3 runs to 15 residues. CDR1 and CDR2 from the germline V gene are MNHEY and SMNVEV (reference sequence). CDR3 bases: TGTGCCAGCAGTTCAGGAGGACAGGGCTTTCCTGAAGCTTTCTTT. Translated, it gives CASSSGGQGFPEAFF.

This CDR3 is CASSFQQHNSPLHF. In DNA, the CDR3 is TGTGCCAGCAGTTTTCAACAGCATAATTCACCCCTCCACTTT. The genes are TRBV27 and TRBJ1-6; the D is unclear. With 3 bases removed from V and 5 bases from J, the gap between germline ends came to 8 bases. The CDR3 loop spans 14 amino acids. Germline CDR1 reads MNHEY; CDR2 reads SMNVEV (reference sequence).

The V and J genes are TRBV28 and TRBJ1-4; D gene unclear. Trimming removed 5 bases at V and 4 bases at J, with 14 bases between. The CDR3 is 15 amino acids. Germline loops: CDR1 MDHEN, CDR2 SYDVKM. The CDR3 DNA follows: TGTGCCAGCAGTCCGCGGGCCCCGGGTAATGAAAAACTGTTTTTT. Translation: CASSPRAPGNEKLFF.

The chain uses TRBV19 and TRBJ1-1; D remains ambiguous. The V gene's germline CDR1 is LNHDA and CDR2 SQIVND (reference sequence). CDR3 size: 15 residues. Trimming took 5 bases from V and 4 from J, leaving 17 bases between them. CDR3 nucleotide sequence: TGTGCCAGTAGTCCCGTCCGGACGAAAGGCACTGAAGCTTTCTTT. Translated: CASSPVRTKGTEAFF.

CDR3 loop: CAVAGAFGDTQYF. The CDR3 DNA follows: TGTGCTGTTGCGGGGGCGTTTGGAGATACGCAGTATTTT. The rearrangement uses TRBV7-7 and TRBJ2-3, with D possibly TRBD2 on 7 matching bases. CDR1 is SSHAT and CDR2 is FNYEAQ in the germline V gene (reference sequence). The CDR3 totals 13 residues.

The genes are TRBV6-5 and TRBJ1-4; the D is unclear. The CDR3 totals 16 residues. Germline V lookup: CDR1 MNHEY, CDR2 SVGAGI. Trimming cost V 3 bases and J 2 bases, with 13 bases left between them. The CDR3 nucleotides read TGTGCCAGCAGTTATTCCTCTTGGCAGACTAATGAAAAACTGTTTTTT. Translation gives CASSYSSWQTNEKLFF.

This chain uses TRBV10-3 with TRBJ2-6; no firm D call. The germline gives CDR1 ENHRY, CDR2 SYGVKD. V was trimmed by 0 bases and J by 4 bases, leaving 10 bases between them. This CDR3 has 16 amino acids. The CDR3: CAISESSVGGANVLTF. The CDR3 nucleotides read TGTGCCATCAGTGAGTCGTCCGTCGGCGGGGCCAACGTCCTGACTTTC.

The genes are TRBV6-4 and TRBJ1-2; the D gene is possibly TRBD1 (5 bases). Germline CDR1 MRHNA, CDR2 SNTAGT. The CDR3 runs 15 residues. V lost 4 bases, J lost 2 bases, and 14 bases lay in between. CDR3 sequence: CASSVTARTNYGYTF. The CDR3 DNA follows: TGTGCCAGCAGTGTGACAGCCCGGACAAACTATGGCTACACCTTC.

Points on this clone: Germline is not matched at one junction end, which may reflect a read error. This chain connects TRBV25-1 to TRBJ1-1; 7 positions agree with TRBD1. Per germline, CDR1 MGHDK and CDR2 SYGVNS. The CDR3 runs 14 residues. This CDR3 reads CASCDGQVRAEAFF. The CDR3 coding sequence is TGTGCCAGCTGTGACGGACAGGTTCGAGCTGAAGCTTTCTTT.

The J gene is TRBJ2-1, the V gene TRBV20-1; D unclear. The CDR3 totals 11 residues. Trimming shortened V by 1 base and J by 8 bases, and 6 bases separated the two germline ends. Germline V gives CDR1 DFQATT, CDR2 SNEGSKA (reference sequence). This chain's CDR3 is CSARGGHEQFF. Written as DNA, the CDR3 is TGCAGTGCTAGAGGAGGCCATGAGCAGTTCTTC.

Only a few counts were recorded for this clone. V is TRBV7-2 and J is TRBJ2-1; D assignment may be TRBD1 or TRBD2 (5 bases each). The CDR3 length is 14 residues. Germline CDR1 and CDR2: SGHTA and FQGNSA. V lost 4 bases and J lost 5, with 12 bases in between. The chain's CDR3 is CASSYSRGDNEQFF. The CDR3 coding sequence is TGTGCCAGCAGCTACTCTCGAGGGGACAATGAGCAGTTCTTC. Full variable domain (remainder filled in from reference TRBV7-2 and TRBJ2-1): GAGVSQSPSNKVTEKGKDVELRCDPISGHTALYWYRQSLGQGLEFLIYFQGNSAPDKSGLPSDRFSAERTGGSVSTLTIQRTQQEDSAVYLCASSYSRGDNEQFFGPGTRLTVL.

This clone came up a few times. The chain recombines TRBV7-9 with TRBJ2-7; D remains ambiguous. This CDR3 region has 14 residues. With 1 base removed from V and 7 bases from J, the gap between germline ends came to 14 bases. Germline V CDR1 and CDR2: SEHNR, FQNEAQ (reference sequence). CDR3 DNA sequence: TGTGCCAGCAGCTTAGGGACCTCTCATCCTGAGCAGTACTTC. This translates into CASSLGTSHPEQYF.

This clone was found once. V gene TRBV5-1 combines with J gene TRBJ2-1; 8 nucleotides agree with TRBD1. Trimming cost V 3 bases and J 4 bases; bases outside gene matches: 9. The CDR3 has 16 amino acids. CDR1 is SGHRS and CDR2 is YFSETQ in the germline V gene. The DNA of the CDR3 is TGCGCCAGCAGCTCGCAGGGGGCTACGGGATACAATGAGCAGTTCTTC. It specifies CASSSQGATGYNEQFF.

V and J are TRBV10-3 and TRBJ2-5, with 11 bases aligning to TRBD2. CDR1 and CDR2 (germline): ENHRY, SYGVKD. The CDR3 contains 17 residues. The V and J ends lost 0 bases and 5 bases, in that order; junction bases with no gene match: 8. The CDR3 loop reads CAISESPSGGSGETQYF. The DNA for the CDR3 is TGTGCCATCAGTGAGTCTCCTAGCGGGGGGTCAGGGGAGACCCAGTACTTC.